The rows below give T cell receptor beta chains drawn from one sample of a study of cytomegalovirus exposure and HLA in healthy donors. TCRdb's copy holds only in-frame clones and misses some; the assay was immunoSEQ multiplex PCR. The sample comprises under 150,000 clones, about four fifths of which are singletons, and more than 3.5% rests with the top ten. The specimen was PBMCs. The receptors stem from a woman between 35 and 50 years old in good health and CMV-seropositive. CDR3s include the opening cysteine and the closing phenylalanine or tryptophan. A D gene is named only where the DNA matches it firmly. Some rows mark clone size as missing; the rest say once, few, many or name a class of expanded clone.

D: .; V: TRBV6-5; J: TRBJ1-4; size: .; DNA: TGTGCCAGCAGTTACTTAAGGGACGGAGGGGAAAAACTGTTTTTT; CDR3: CASSYLRDGGEKLFF
D: .; V: TRBV6-5; J: TRBJ1-5; size: .; DNA: TGTGCCAGCAGTTACTCCACAGTGGGCAATCAGCCCCAGCATTTT; CDR3: CASSYSTVGNQPQHF
D: .; V: TRBV27; J: TRBJ2-7; size: .; DNA: TGTGCCAGCAGTTTTTCCCCTACAGGGCTTGGCTACGAGCAGTACTTC; CDR3: CASSFSPTGLGYEQYF
D: TRBD1; V: TRBV9; J: TRBJ2-6; size: .; DNA: TGTGCCAGCAGCGGATCCGACAGGGCTGGGACCTCTGGGGCCAACGTCCTGACTTTC; CDR3: CASSGSDRAGTSGANVLTF
D: .; V: TRBV4-3; J: TRBJ1-4; size: .; DNA: TGCGCCAGCAGCCAATTTCAGGGGCTGGCTAATGAAAAACTGTTTTTT; CDR3: CASSQFQGLANEKLFF
D: .; V: TRBV27; J: TRBJ1-2; size: .; DNA: TGTGCCAGCAGTTTTCGGAGGGACGGAGGCTACGCCTTC; CDR3: CASSFRRDGGYAF
D: TRBD1; V: TRBV6-5; J: TRBJ1-1; size: few; DNA: TGTGCCAGCAGTTCAAAGACAGGGCCAGTTGGCTCGGCTTTCTTT; CDR3: CASSSKTGPVGSAFF
D: .; V: TRBV20-1; J: TRBJ2-1; size: .; DNA: TGCAGTGCTAGATTAGAGCAGTTCTTC; CDR3: CSARLEQFF
D: TRBD1; V: TRBV5-5; J: TRBJ1-1; size: .; DNA: TGTGCCAGCAGCCCGCGGACAGGGGCCATGAACACTGAAGCTTTCTTT; CDR3: CASSPRTGAMNTEAFF
D: .; V: TRBV11-2; J: TRBJ1-3; size: .; DNA: TGTGCCAGCAGCCGCCTCTACGAAGCTGGAAACACCATATATTTT; CDR3: CASSRLYEAGNTIYF
D: TRBD2; V: TRBV7-3; J: TRBJ2-3; size: .; DNA: TGTGCCAGCAGCTCGGGACTAGCGGGGGGGGAAGATACGCAGTATTTT; CDR3: CASSSGLAGGEDTQYF
D: TRBD1; V: TRBV9; J: TRBJ1-1; size: .; DNA: TGTGCCAGCAGCGCACCACAGGGGATGAACACTGAAGCTTTCTTT; CDR3: CASSAPQGMNTEAFF
D: .; V: TRBV28; J: TRBJ2-4; size: .; DNA: TGTGCCAGCAGTTTATCCAGGGGAAACATTCAGTACTTC; CDR3: CASSLSRGNIQYF
D: .; V: TRBV2; J: TRBJ2-7; size: once; DNA: TGTGCCAGCAGCGACGCGGTCGAGCAGTACTTC; CDR3: CASSDAVEQYF
D: .; V: TRBV4-2; J: TRBJ1-5; size: once; DNA: TGTGCCAGCAGCCAGGAGAATACAAAGCTCCTCAATCAGCCCCAGCATTTT; CDR3: CASSQENTKLLNQPQHF
D: .; V: TRBV7-6; J: TRBJ2-1; size: .; DNA: TGTGCCAGCAGCAAAGACGTGGTCCAGGGATGGTTCTTC; CDR3: CASSKDVVQGWFF
D: .; V: TRBV7-2; J: TRBJ2-3; size: .; DNA: TGTGCCAGCAGCTCCCTGGACTCTTCGCAGTATTTT; CDR3: CASSSLDSSQYF
D: TRBD2; V: TRBV14; J: TRBJ2-3; size: .; DNA: TGTGCCAGCAGCGGAGAGGCTAGCGGGAGTAGAATGGTGCAGTATTTT; CDR3: CASSGEASGSRMVQYF